Listed here are 31 T cell receptor beta chains from one sample, sequenced in a study of cytomegalovirus exposure and HLA in healthy donors. Primers for the PCR totalled 60 Vbeta and 13 Jbeta. Produced via immunoSEQ multiplex PCR; TCRdb's table is partial and in-frame only. The profile shows under 120,000 clones, about 83% of them singletons. The sequencing input was PBMCs. The receptors shown here come from a female donor in good health and CMV-seropositive.

This clone is a singleton in its sample. The chain has TRBV18 and TRBJ1-1; TRBD1 matches at 8 bases. The V gene's germline CDR1 is KGHSH and CDR2 LQKENI. The V and J ends lost 6 bases and 2 bases, in that order; junction bases with no gene match: 5. The CDR3 is made up of 14 amino acids. This CDR3 is CASSPQGANTEAFF. The CDR3 DNA follows: TGTGCCAGCTCTCCGCAGGGGGCAAACACTGAAGCTTTCTTT.

This chain joins TRBV7-6 and TRBJ2-2; maybe TRBD1 (5 bases). V dropped 1 base and J dropped 0 bases, with 15 bases sitting between them. Germline values: CDR1 SGHVS, CDR2 FNYEAQ. The length of the CDR3 is 18 residues. The CDR3 DNA sequence: TGTGCCAGCAGCTTAGATCACAGGAGACGGTCGAACACCGGGGAGCTGTTTTTT. Translated: CASSLDHRRRSNTGELFF.

The rearrangement joins TRBV5-1 to TRBJ2-3, with TRBD2 matching 8 bases. This CDR3 region has 16 residues. V shed 0 bases and J 2 bases; nucleotides not matched to a gene: 5. From germline, CDR1 is SGHRS and CDR2 YFSETQ. The DNA for the CDR3 is TGCGCCAGCAGCTTGGCGGGAGGGCCCGTCACAGATACGCAGTATTTT. Its translation: CASSLAGGPVTDTQYF.

This chain joins TRBV10-3 and TRBJ1-2; 7 bases are a match to TRBD1. Trimming removed 5 bases from V and 1 base from J; junction bases left unmatched: 4. Germline assignment: CDR1 ENHRY and CDR2 SYGVKD. CDR3 length equals 14 residues. The CDR3 spells CAISHGQDNYGYTF. DNA for the CDR3: TGTGCCATCAGTCACGGACAGGATAACTATGGCTACACCTTC.

The chain joins TRBV27 to TRBJ2-1, with a tentative D call TRBD2 (6 bases). The CDR3 has 13 amino acids. Deletions cut 8 bases from V and 6 bases from J, with 14 bases between. From germline, CDR1 is MNHEY and CDR2 SMNVEV (reference sequence). In DNA form, the CDR3 reads TGTGCCAGCGCCGCGGGAATTCGCAATGAGCAGTTCTTC. Translated, it gives CASAAGIRNEQFF.

The chain links TRBV5-1 to TRBJ1-3, with TRBD1 identical over 9 bases. Trimming took 4 bases from V and 7 from J; bases not matched to a gene: 12. This CDR3 region has 16 residues. The germline V gene has CDR1 SGHRS and CDR2 YFSETQ. DNA of the CDR3: TGCGCCAGCAGCGGCGGGGGACAGGGTTCGGTGAACACCATATATTTT. This codes for CASSGGGQGSVNTIYF.

The gene calls are TRBV2 and TRBJ1-4; D unresolved. V lost 6 bases to trimming and J lost 0 bases, with 8 bases between them. CDR1 is SNHLY, CDR2 FYNNEI, per germline. CDR3 size: 14 residues. CDR3 nucleotide sequence: TGTGCCAGCAGGATGACACCAACTAATGAAAAACTGTTTTTT. It translates to CASRMTPTNEKLFF.

The chain carries TRBV18 and TRBJ1-1; D is unresolved. Germline lookup yields CDR1 KGHSH and CDR2 LQKENI. The V gene lost 3 bases and the J gene lost 7 bases, with 9 bases spanning the gap. CDR3 length equals 12 residues. The CDR3 region is CASSPNRDEAFF. The CDR3 region has the DNA TGTGCCAGCTCACCGAATAGAGATGAAGCTTTCTTT.

The V gene is TRBV7-2, the J gene TRBJ1-1; weak D call: TRBD1 (5 bases). The CDR3 runs 14 residues. Germline V gene lookup returns CDR1 SGHTA and CDR2 FQGNSA. Trimming pared 4 bases from V and 11 bases from J, leaving 20 bases between. The CDR3 loop is CASSSTAGIPEAFF. In DNA form, the CDR3 reads TGTGCCAGCAGCTCGACAGCAGGGATTCCCGAGGCTTTCTTT.

This rearrangement joins TRBV7-3 to TRBJ2-2; possible D gene TRBD2, 6 bases. CDR1 and CDR2 from the germline V gene are SGHTA and FQGTGA. V lost 5 bases and J 6 bases, leaving 13 bases between the germline ends. This CDR3 contains 14 residues. In nucleotides, the CDR3 is TGTGCCAGCAGCAGAGGGAGGATTCCCGGGGAGCTGTTTTTT. Translated: CASSRGRIPGELFF. Looking up the rest from reference TRBV7-3 and TRBJ2-2 gives the full variable domain: GAGVSQTPSNKVTEKGKYVELRCDPISGHTALYWYRQSLGQGPEFLIYFQGTGAADDSGLPNDRFFAVRPEGSVSTLKIQRTERGDSAVYLCASSRGRIPGELFFGEGSRLTVL.

In DNA, the CDR3 is TGTGCCAGCAGTCAACTAGCGGGAGGTGCCGATGAGCAGTTCTTC. It yields the protein CASSQLAGGADEQFF. This chain links TRBV28 with TRBJ2-1, with 12 bases matching TRBD2. CDR1 is MDHEN and CDR2 is SYDVKM in the germline V gene. The CDR3 has 15 amino acids. The trim removed 5 bases at V and 8 bases at J, leaving 7 bases unmatched. The whole variable domain, filled in from reference TRBV28 and TRBJ2-1, reads DVKVTQSSRYLVKRTGEKVFLECVQDMDHENMFWYRQDPGLGLRLIYFSYDVKMKEKGDIPEGYSVSREKKERFSLILESASTNQTSMYLCASSQLAGGADEQFFGPGTRLTVL.

The chain is built from TRBV29-1 and TRBJ1-2; unclear D gene. V was pared by 3 bases and J by 7 bases, with 12 bases between. CDR3 length: 12 residues. Germline lookup yields CDR1 SQVTM and CDR2 ANQGSEA. The CDR3 DNA follows: TGCAGCGTTGACGTCCTCCTCGGTGGCTACACCTTC. It encodes CSVDVLLGGYTF.

In this sample, this clone turned up once. The chain is built from TRBV11-2 and TRBJ2-7, with 8 bases fitting TRBD2. Germline trimming cut 1 base from V and 2 bases from J; bases unmatched to any gene: 7. This CDR3 has 16 amino acids. Germline V gene sequence: CDR1 SGHAT, CDR2 FQNNGV. CDR3: CASSLAGGRPPYEQYF. Written as DNA, the CDR3 is TGTGCCAGCAGCTTAGCGGGCGGGAGGCCTCCCTACGAGCAGTACTTC.

The chain carries TRBV5-6 and TRBJ1-2; 9 bases match TRBD1. Germline V gives CDR1 SGHDT, CDR2 YYEEEE. V lost 3 bases and J lost 8; bases outside the gene matches: 5. This CDR3 is 13 amino acids long. The CDR3 region has the DNA TGTGCCAGCAGCTGGGGACAGGGTGTAGGCTACACCTTC. Its protein product is CASSWGQGVGYTF.

The sample holds a few counts of this clone. The junction departs from germline at one end; a sequencing error may be responsible. This chain connects TRBV6-1 to TRBJ2-3; 10 bases agree with TRBD2. CDR3 length equals 15 residues. Germline V gives CDR1 MNHNS, CDR2 SASEGT. CDR3 coding DNA: TGTGCCAGCAGCGAAGCGGGGGGGCTCACAGATACGCAGTATTTT. It yields the protein CASSEAGGLTDTQYF.

CDR3 bases: TGTGCCAGCAGCTTTGGGGGACTAGCGGCTCCACGGGGAGATACGCAGTATTTT. Protein: CASSFGGLAAPRGDTQYF. The chain is built from TRBV11-2 and TRBJ2-3; 11 nucleotides agree with TRBD2. Trimming removed 3 bases from V and 5 bases from J; junction bases left unmatched: 13. The germline CDR1 and CDR2 sequences are SGHAT and FQNNGV. CDR3 length: 18 residues.

This chain uses TRBV7-2 with TRBJ2-2; TRBD1 agrees at 12 bases. The CDR3 runs 15 residues. Germline lookup yields CDR1 SGHTA and CDR2 FQGNSA. With 4 bases clipped from V and 4 bases from J, the junction kept 1 base outside the gene matches. The CDR3 protein is CASSWGQGATGELFF. The CDR3 DNA follows: TGTGCCAGCAGCTGGGGACAGGGGGCCACCGGGGAGCTGTTTTTT.

This chain links TRBV25-1 with TRBJ2-4, with 10 positions matching TRBD1. V shed 5 bases, J shed 4 bases, and the junction held 2 bases outside the gene matches. CDR1 and CDR2 (germline): MGHDK, SYGVNS. The CDR3 has 14 amino acids. CDR3 sequence: CASSPGQGKNIQYF. CDR3 DNA: TGTGCCAGCAGTCCGGGACAGGGGAAAAACATTCAGTACTTC. Filled out from reference TRBV25-1 and TRBJ2-4, the complete variable domain reads EADIYQTPRYLVIGTGKKITLECSQTMGHDKMYWYQQDPGMELHLIHYSYGVNSTEKGDLSSESTVSRIRTEHFPLTLESARPSHTSQYLCASSPGQGKNIQYFGAGTRLSVL.

About this clone itself: A junction boundary mismatches the germline segment, possibly from a read error. The CDR3 is CASSLGHRGIGETQYF. CDR3 sequence (DNA): TGTGCTAGCAGCCTCGGCCACAGGGGAATAGGAGAGACCCAGTACTTC. The genes are TRBV7-7 and TRBJ2-5; TRBD1 aligns across 7 bases. From germline, CDR1 is SSHAT and CDR2 FNYEAQ (reference sequence). This CDR3 is 16 amino acids long. Full variable domain (missing parts from reference TRBV7-7 and TRBJ2-5): GAGVSQSPRYKVTKRGQDVTLRCDPISSHATLYWYQQALGQGPEFLTYFNYEAQPDKSGLPSDRFSAERPEGSISTLTIQRTEQRDSAMYRCASSLGHRGIGETQYFGPGTRLLVL.

This CDR3 reads CASIPWAGADNEQFF. DNA for the CDR3: TGCGCCAGCATCCCTTGGGCGGGGGCGGACAATGAGCAGTTCTTC. The genes are TRBV5-1 and TRBJ2-1; D perhaps matches TRBD2 (7 bases). The ends were cut back, 6 bases at V and 5 bases at J, with 18 bases in the middle. The CDR3 is 15 amino acids. From germline, CDR1 is SGHRS and CDR2 YFSETQ. Complete variable domain (other parts from reference TRBV5-1 and TRBJ2-1): KAGVTQTPRYLIKTRGQQVTLSCSPISGHRSVSWYQQTPGQGLQFLFEYFSETQRNKGNFPGRFSGRQFSNSRSEMNVSTLELGDSALYLCASIPWAGADNEQFFGPGTRLTVL.

Remarks on this clone: One end of the junction varies from germline; a read error may be responsible. The rearrangement links TRBV10-3 to TRBJ1-2; D is possibly TRBD1 (5 bases). The CDR3 is made up of 14 amino acids. CDR1 ENHRY and CDR2 SYGVKD come from the germline V gene. The CDR3 DNA sequence: TGTGCCATTAGTGAGTCGGGGGGACTCCTTGGCTACACCTTC. This translates into CAISESGGLLGYTF.

With regard to this clone: Other DNA sequences in the same sample also yield this CDR3. The chain carries TRBV28 and TRBJ2-1, with 9 bases that match TRBD2. The V gene end was trimmed by 5 bases and the J gene end by 0 bases; junction bases not matched to a gene: 5. Germline loops: CDR1 MDHEN, CDR2 SYDVKM. This CDR3 is built from 16 residues. The CDR3 sequence: CASSPLAGSSYNEQFF. Here the CDR3 DNA reads TGTGCCAGCAGTCCCCTAGCGGGAAGCTCCTACAATGAGCAGTTCTTC.

This sequence joins TRBV6-6 and TRBJ1-2; D not resolved. Germline V gene lookup returns CDR1 MNHNY and CDR2 SVGAGI (reference sequence). The V end lost 6 bases, the J end lost 2 bases, and 10 bases lay between the germline ends. The CDR3 contains 13 residues. As DNA, the CDR3 is TGTGCCAGCAGCATACCCGGGAACTATGGCTACACCTTC. It yields the protein CASSIPGNYGYTF.

The chain combines TRBV2 with TRBJ2-7; 11 bases align to TRBD1. Germline V gene sequence: CDR1 SNHLY, CDR2 FYNNEI. The CDR3 totals 15 residues. Trimming cost V 7 bases and J 3 bases; bases outside gene matches: 8. The CDR3 region is CASIEGTGGGYEQYF. The CDR3 DNA reads TGTGCCAGCATCGAAGGGACAGGGGGAGGCTACGAGCAGTACTTC.

The chain carries TRBV7-2 and TRBJ1-2, with TRBD1 matching 7 bases. This CDR3 spans 12 amino acids. CDR1 and CDR2 from the germline V gene are SGHTA and FQGNSA. V trimming: 5 bases; J trimming: 7 bases; junction bases outside the gene matches: 4. CDR3 region: CASSVGQRGYTF. In DNA, the CDR3 is TGTGCCAGCAGCGTGGGACAGCGTGGCTACACCTTC.

The sample holds a few counts of this clone. The chain links TRBV28 to TRBJ1-5; D remains unclear. V was shortened by 1 base and J by 6 bases, with 10 bases between the two germline ends. CDR3 size: 14 residues. The germline V gene encodes CDR1 MDHEN and CDR2 SYDVKM. As DNA, the CDR3 is TGTGCCAGCAGTTTATCTAGGCGGAGTCAGCCCCAGCATTTT. Its translation: CASSLSRRSQPQHF.

V usage is TRBV6-5 and J usage is TRBJ1-2; D gene unclear. V lost 0 bases to trimming and J lost 1 base, with 6 bases between them. The CDR3 contains 14 residues. Germline V gene lookup returns CDR1 MNHEY and CDR2 SVGAGI. For the CDR3, the DNA is TGTGCCAGCAGTTACTCTCCGAGTAACTATGGCTACACCTTC. It yields the protein CASSYSPSNYGYTF.

CDR3 residues: CASSNGVTNEKLFF. The CDR3 DNA reads as TGTGCCAGCAGCAACGGGGTTACTAATGAAAAACTGTTTTTT. This sequence joins TRBV21-1 and TRBJ1-4. TRBV21-1 has pseudogene status. The CDR3 contains 14 residues.

This clone has just one count. The chain uses TRBV28 and TRBJ1-1; 8 nucleotides agree with TRBD1. Germline V gene data show CDR1 as MDHEN and CDR2 as SYDVKM. There are 16 residues in the CDR3. Trimming took 5 bases from V and 6 from J; bases not matched to a gene: 14. The CDR3 loop reads CASSHQGAGTSAEAFF. CDR3 bases: TGTGCCAGCAGTCACCAGGGGGCAGGGACGTCAGCTGAAGCTTTCTTT.

This clone was seen a handful of times. J is TRBJ2-1 and V is TRBV7-3, with D possibly TRBD2 on 6 matching bases. Germline V CDR1 and CDR2: SGHTA, FQGTGA. Trimming pared 5 bases from V and 9 bases from J, leaving 11 bases between. The CDR3 is 12 residues long. The CDR3 spells CASSVRRGEQFF. The CDR3 DNA sequence: TGTGCCAGCAGCGTAAGGAGGGGTGAGCAGTTCTTC.

The V and J genes are TRBV5-1 and TRBJ2-3; D is perhaps TRBD1 (5 bases). The CDR3 loop spans 17 amino acids. V gave up 3 bases and J gave up 1 base, with 18 bases separating them. CDR1 is SGHRS and CDR2 is YFSETQ in the germline V gene. CDR3 nucleotides: TGCGCCAGCAGCTCCTCACAGGTATCCATGCGCACAGATACGCAGTATTTT. This translates into CASSSSQVSMRTDTQYF.